This TCR beta chain was recorded in a study of blood T cell repertoires in COVID-19. Study in general: The United States, Italy and Spain supplied acute and convalescent COVID-19 samples.

The protocol was immunoSEQ multiplex PCR, while the TCRdb copy is restricted to in-frame clones and leaves out a portion. The repertoire consists of fewer than 250,000 clones, with roughly 86% occurring once and the leading ten covering 3% to 3.5%. Sequenced sample: peripheral blood. The sequence came from a man aged 55 to 70 with acute or convalescent COVID-19.

DNA of the CDR3: TGTGCCAGCAGCTCGTGGACTAGCGGGGAGCAGTTCTTC. Its translation: CASSSWTSGEQFF. V gene TRBV7-3 combines with J gene TRBJ2-1; 11 positions agree with TRBD2. Germline loops: CDR1 SGHTA, CDR2 FQGTGA. Unmatched junction bases numbered 3, after V lost 4 bases and J lost 10 bases. The CDR3 loop spans 13 amino acids.